These 32 T cell receptor beta chains share one sample of origin, sequenced in a study of siplizumab effects on memory and regulatory T cells. The assay was immunoSEQ multiplex PCR, and TCRdb's table has in-frame clones only and misses some. The sample shows over 100,000 clones, 80% to 95% of them seen only once. Sample: CD4+ T cells sorted from blood. Receptors were obtained from a human donor in good health.

The chain carries TRBV2 and TRBJ1-2, with D perhaps matching TRBD1 (6 bases). CDR3 length: 12 amino acids. V shed 7 bases and J shed 8 bases, with 14 bases lying between them. Germline CDR1 SNHLY, CDR2 FYNNEI. CDR3 in amino acids: CASTWAGDGYTF. The CDR3 nucleotides read TGTGCCAGCACCTGGGCAGGGGACGGCTACACCTTC.

J is TRBJ1-5 and V is TRBV6-1; the D gene is possibly TRBD1 (5 bases). Germline values: CDR1 MNHNS, CDR2 SASEGT. This CDR3 comprises 15 residues. CDR3 sequence: CVSSGQTGGNQPQHF. The CDR3 DNA sequence: TGTGTCTCGTCGGGGCAGACGGGAGGCAATCAGCCCCAGCATTTT.

The J gene is TRBJ2-2, the V gene TRBV14; D remains unclear. V was shortened by 0 bases and J by 4 bases, with 9 bases between the two germline ends. CDR1 and CDR2 from the germline V gene are SGHDN and FVKESK. There are 15 residues in the CDR3. The CDR3 spells CASSQEASSTGELFF. The DNA of the CDR3 is TGTGCCAGCAGCCAAGAGGCCAGCAGCACCGGGGAGCTGTTTTTT. Full variable domain (missing parts from reference TRBV14 and TRBJ2-2): EAGVTQFPSHSVIEKGQTVTLRCDPISGHDNLYWYRRVMGKEIKFLLHFVKESKQDESGMPNNRFLAERTGGTYSTLKVQPAELEDSGVYFCASSQEASSTGELFFGEGSRLTVL.

The chain recombines TRBV6-5 with TRBJ2-1; D remains unclear. The V end was cut by 5 bases, the J end by 9 bases, with 11 bases between. CDR3 size: 12 residues. CDR1 and CDR2 (germline): MNHEY, SVGAGI. This CDR3 reads CASSRGRIEQFF. CDR3 DNA: TGTGCCAGCAGTCGCGGACGTATTGAGCAGTTCTTC.

The rearrangement uses TRBV11-2 and TRBJ2-1; 13 bases align to TRBD2. CDR1 is SGHAT and CDR2 is FQNNGV in the germline V gene. Unmatched junction bases numbered 13, after V lost 10 bases and J lost 10 bases. The CDR3 sequence is 15 residues long. For the CDR3, the DNA is TGTGCCACTGAAATAGGGACTAGCGGGACCAGGGAGCAGTTCTTC. Protein product: CATEIGTSGTREQFF.

The V call is TRBV29-1, the J call TRBJ2-1; D call uncertain. The V gene's germline CDR1 is SQVTM and CDR2 ANQGSEA. V shed 4 bases and J shed 3 bases, with 13 bases lying between them. The CDR3 has 14 residues. The CDR3 reads CSVARTGGYNEQFF. The DNA of the CDR3 is TGCAGCGTTGCCAGGACCGGCGGCTACAATGAGCAGTTCTTC.

This chain links TRBV27 with TRBJ2-3; weak D call: TRBD1 (5 bases). Trimming pared 8 bases from V and 3 bases from J, leaving 24 bases between. The CDR3 consists of 17 residues. Germline-derived CDR1 and CDR2 are MNHEY and SMNVEV (reference sequence). The CDR3 region has the DNA TGTGCCAGCGCATGGGGCGTCGGCGATTTGCGAACAGATACGCAGTATTTT. Amino acids: CASAWGVGDLRTDTQYF.

With regard to this clone: Other DNA variants within this sample encode the same CDR3. The chain is built from TRBV28 and TRBJ1-2, with no clear D. CDR1 and CDR2 from the germline V gene are MDHEN and SYDVKM. CDR3 length: 14 residues. V dropped 2 bases and J dropped 0 bases, with 7 bases sitting between them. CDR3 sequence: CASSLGRANYGYTF. The CDR3 coding sequence is TGTGCCAGCAGTTTAGGCCGAGCTAACTATGGCTACACCTTC.

This clone was observed once. The CDR3 DNA reads TGTGCCAGCAGTCCCCAGGGCGGCTGGGCCAACGTCCTGACTTTC. Protein sequence: CASSPQGGWANVLTF. The V and J genes are TRBV27 and TRBJ2-6; weak D call: TRBD1 (5 bases). V was cut by 5 bases and J by 5 bases, with 13 bases left in between. The CDR3 runs to 15 residues. Germline V gene sequence: CDR1 MNHEY, CDR2 SMNVEV (reference sequence).

This chain uses TRBV29-1 with TRBJ2-7; 7 bases match TRBD1. The V gene's germline CDR1 is SQVTM and CDR2 ANQGSEA. The CDR3 spans 13 residues. The J segment lost 3 bases and the V segment lost 4 bases, leaving 6 bases of the junction unmatched. Here the CDR3 reads CSVADRVDYEQYF. The DNA for the CDR3 is TGCAGCGTTGCAGACAGGGTGGACTACGAGCAGTACTTC.

CDR3 bases: TGTGCCAGTGAATTGGACAGGCGGTACCAGCCCCAGCATTTT. This sequence encodes CASELDRRYQPQHF. The chain is built from TRBV6-1 and TRBJ1-5; 7 positions match TRBD1. The germline gives CDR1 MNHNS, CDR2 SASEGT. The V segment lost 9 bases and the J segment 7 bases; nucleotides outside the gene matches: 12. The CDR3 is 14 residues long.

This sequence joins TRBV27 and TRBJ2-7; TRBD2 aligns across 13 bases. This CDR3 spans 17 amino acids. V lost 7 bases to trimming and J lost 4 bases; unmatched junction nucleotides: 13. The germline V gene has CDR1 MNHEY and CDR2 SMNVEV (reference sequence). CDR3 sequence (DNA): TGTGCCAGCACCCTACTAGCGGGAGGGCCTAAGATTTACGAGCAGTACTTC. It encodes CASTLLAGGPKIYEQYF.

The chain is built from TRBV14 and TRBJ2-7, with a weak D call TRBD1 (5 bases). The germline V gene encodes CDR1 SGHDN and CDR2 FVKESK. The CDR3 length is 13 residues. Trimming removed 5 bases at V and 2 bases at J, with 10 bases between. CDR3 loop: CASSNLGAYEQYF. The CDR3, as DNA: TGTGCCAGCAGCAATCTAGGGGCCTACGAGCAGTACTTC.

The chain couples TRBV7-9 to TRBJ1-2, with 8 bases lining up with TRBD1. The V segment lost 2 bases and the J segment 6 bases; nucleotides outside the gene matches: 11. The CDR3 runs to 16 residues. Germline CDR1 and CDR2: SEHNR and FQNEAQ (reference sequence). The CDR3 is CASSLTVPGTGNGYTF. Written as DNA, the CDR3 is TGTGCCAGCAGCTTAACTGTTCCCGGGACAGGAAATGGCTACACCTTC. The whole variable domain, filled in from reference TRBV7-9 and TRBJ1-2, reads DTGVSQNPRHKITKRGQNVTFRCDPISEHNRLYWYRQTLGQGPEFLTYFQNEAQLEKSRLLSDRFSAERPKGSFSTLEIQRTEQGDSAMYLCASSLTVPGTGNGYTFGSGTRLTVV.

The CDR3 DNA is TGTGCCAGCAGCTTAGACGCTGGGGGGGCAGGTCAGCCCCAGCATTTT. Protein sequence: CASSLDAGGAGQPQHF. The chain has TRBV11-2 and TRBJ1-5; TRBD1 is a possible D gene (6 bases). The CDR3 totals 16 residues. CDR1 and CDR2 (germline): SGHAT, FQNNGV. Trimming removed 0 bases from V and 6 bases from J, with 15 bases in between.

The chain employs TRBV7-9 and TRBJ2-6, with D perhaps assigned TRBD1 or TRBD2 (5 bases each). Trimming removed 4 bases at V and 4 bases at J, with 14 bases between. Germline V lookup: CDR1 SEHNR, CDR2 FQNEAQ (reference sequence). The CDR3 totals 16 residues. The CDR3 sequence: CASSSHRGAGANVLTF. CDR3 bases: TGTGCCAGCAGCTCGCATAGGGGAGCCGGGGCCAACGTCCTGACTTTC.

This clone was seen just once. The J gene is TRBJ2-5, the V gene TRBV7-2; D is possibly TRBD1 (6 bases). V was clipped by 1 base and J by 2 bases, with 14 bases between them. CDR1 is SGHTA, CDR2 FQGNSA, per germline. This CDR3 comprises 16 residues. CDR3 region: CASSLDRGIRQETQYF. CDR3 nucleotides: TGTGCCAGCAGCTTAGATAGGGGGATACGGCAAGAGACCCAGTACTTC.

The chain has TRBV19 and TRBJ1-2; TRBD1 might be the D (5 bases). The germline V gene has CDR1 LNHDA and CDR2 SQIVND (reference sequence). The CDR3 covers 15 residues. V was trimmed by 8 bases and J by 4 bases, leaving 20 bases between them. CDR3: CASQSPDDRVYGYTF. The CDR3 nucleotides read TGTGCCAGTCAGTCGCCCGATGACAGAGTCTATGGCTACACCTTC.

The chain carries TRBV19 and TRBJ1-3; 7 nucleotides line up with TRBD1. The CDR3 contains 16 residues. CDR1 and CDR2 (germline): LNHDA, SQIVND (reference sequence). V lost 7 bases to trimming and J lost 2 bases; unmatched junction nucleotides: 11. The DNA for the CDR3 is TGTGCCAGTATGGGACTTGGGACAGATACTGGAAACACCATATATTTT. The encoded protein is CASMGLGTDTGNTIYF.

In DNA, the CDR3 is TGTGCCAGCAGCTGGGACTCCTACAATGAGCAGTTCTTC. It is translated as CASSWDSYNEQFF. This chain connects TRBV14 to TRBJ2-1; D gene uncertain. Germline V lookup: CDR1 SGHDN, CDR2 FVKESK. The CDR3 totals 13 residues. Trimming removed 5 bases from V and 0 bases from J, with 5 bases in between.

This clone was found once. The chain employs TRBV5-4 and TRBJ1-6; no reliable D call. Germline V gene data show CDR1 as SGHNT and CDR2 as YYREEE (reference sequence). This CDR3 region has 14 residues. Deletions cut 2 bases from V and 5 bases from J, with 8 bases between. CDR3 in amino acids: CASSFRTDNSPLHF. DNA for the CDR3: TGTGCCAGCAGCTTTCGGACGGATAATTCACCCCTCCACTTT.

A single count supports this clone. V gene TRBV7-3 combines with J gene TRBJ2-3; D is ambiguous. CDR3 length: 12 amino acids. Germline V lookup: CDR1 SGHTA, CDR2 FQGTGA. Trimming left V 4 bases short and J 5 bases short, with 7 bases between. CDR3 nucleotide sequence: TGTGCCAGCAGCTCTAGGCGAGATACGCAGTATTTT. It yields the protein CASSSRRDTQYF.

The chain uses TRBV28 and TRBJ2-1, with D perhaps matching TRBD2 (5 bases). Germline V gene sequence: CDR1 MDHEN, CDR2 SYDVKM. The CDR3 spans 19 residues. Trimming took off 1 base at V and 4 bases at J, with 23 bases between the two ends. DNA of the CDR3: TGTGCCAGCAGTTTATCAAATCGTCCTCAGCGGTCATGGTACAATGAGCAGTTCTTC. Translation: CASSLSNRPQRSWYNEQFF.

On this clone itself: An end of the junction differs from the germline gene, which may be a read error. The chain joins TRBV27 to TRBJ1-5; no definite D call. The CDR3 is 14 amino acids. The germline V gene encodes CDR1 MNHEY and CDR2 SMNVEV (reference sequence). The CDR3 protein is CAGSKGSFNQPQHF. CDR3 bases: TGTGCCGGCAGTAAAGGGTCTTTCAATCAGCCCCAGCATTTT.

This chain links TRBV9 with TRBJ2-1; a weak D match, TRBD2 (6 bases). The V end lost 4 bases, the J end lost 7 bases, and 24 bases lay between the germline ends. The CDR3 has 17 residues. CDR1 and CDR2 (germline): SGDLS, YYNGEE. The CDR3 reads CASSQMGGLGSLNEQFF. DNA for the CDR3: TGTGCCAGCAGCCAAATGGGGGGTCTCGGGAGCTTAAATGAGCAGTTCTTC.

The rearrangement links TRBV19 to TRBJ2-6; D is undetermined. V lost 6 bases to trimming and J lost 0 bases, with 12 bases between them. The germline gives CDR1 LNHDA, CDR2 SQIVND (reference sequence). The CDR3 totals 16 residues. This CDR3 reads CASSQRRASGANVLTF. In DNA form, the CDR3 reads TGTGCCAGTAGCCAGCGTCGGGCCTCTGGGGCCAACGTCCTGACTTTC.

V usage is TRBV28 and J usage is TRBJ2-7; D may match TRBD1 or TRBD2 (6 bases each). This CDR3 comprises 15 residues. V lost 6 bases, J lost 3 bases, and 18 bases lay in between. CDR1 and CDR2 from the germline V gene are MDHEN and SYDVKM. This CDR3 is CASRQGGGPDYEQYF. The CDR3 coding sequence is TGTGCCAGCAGACAAGGAGGGGGACCCGACTACGAGCAGTACTTC.

This clone was picked up one time. The V gene is TRBV13, the J gene TRBJ1-1, with D perhaps TRBD1 (6 bases). CDR3 length: 15 residues. Germline loops: CDR1 PRHDT, CDR2 FYEKMQ (reference sequence). With 5 bases removed from V and 5 bases from J, the gap between germline ends came to 18 bases. CDR3 sequence reads: CASSTWGEGVTEAFF. The CDR3 DNA follows: TGTGCCAGCAGCACATGGGGCGAGGGGGTAACTGAAGCTTTCTTT.

The chain combines TRBV9 with TRBJ2-2, with 8 bases matching TRBD2. From germline, CDR1 is SGDLS and CDR2 YYNGEE. The CDR3 loop spans 15 amino acids. The V and J ends lost 6 bases and 0 bases, in that order; junction bases with no gene match: 4. CDR3 sequence reads: CASTGGATNTGELFF. In DNA form, the CDR3 reads TGTGCCAGCACCGGGGGGGCCACGAACACCGGGGAGCTGTTTTTT.

This clone has a single count. The chain employs TRBV28 and TRBJ2-3, with D possibly matching TRBD2 (5 bases). In germline, CDR1 is MDHEN, CDR2 SYDVKM. The CDR3 extends over 15 amino acids. The V end lost 4 bases, the J end lost 4 bases, and 15 bases lay between the germline ends. CDR3 sequence reads: CASSSTAGMADTQYF. The CDR3, as DNA: TGTGCCAGCAGTTCCACTGCCGGGATGGCAGATACGCAGTATTTT.

This chain joins TRBV19 and TRBJ2-1, with 12 bases that match TRBD2. This CDR3 is built from 14 residues. In germline, CDR1 is LNHDA, CDR2 SQIVND (reference sequence). J lost 9 bases, V lost 6 bases, and 6 bases had no gene match. The CDR3 DNA is TGTGCCAGTAGCAGACTAGCGGGAGTGGGTGAGCAGTTCTTC. Translation: CASSRLAGVGEQFF.

The chain carries TRBV4-2 and TRBJ2-7; 10 positions agree with TRBD1. Germline loops: CDR1 LGHNA, CDR2 YNFKEQ. Trimming cost V 4 bases and J 5 bases; bases outside gene matches: 8. CDR3 length: 15 residues. The CDR3 DNA reads TGTGCCAGCAGCCGAGCATCAGGGACAGGGGACGAGCAGTACTTC. This encodes CASSRASGTGDEQYF.